A selection of T cell receptor beta chains follows, all from one sample in a study of response to subunit inactivated influenza vaccine. Each CDR3 protein gets one entry after TCRdb re-called the RT-PCR reads with MiXCR. The table records about 520,000 distinct CDR3 sequences, about 25% of them present only once. The source material was CD4+ T cells sorted from PBMCs, sampled approximately 5 days after vaccination. The receptors were sampled from a man between 50 and 59 years old who received an inactivated influenza vaccine. Each CDR3 is given with its conserved first and last residue. A D gene is named only where the DNA matches it firmly. Size is omitted from some rows. Given values are once, few, many or a class for expanded clones.

v_call	j_call	d_call	clone_size	cdr3_nt	cdr3_aa
TRBV7-6	TRBJ2-3	TRBD1	few	TGTGCCAGCAGCTTAGCGTGGGGCTTATCCGGGACAGGAAACACAGATACGCAGTATTTT	CASSLAWGLSGTGNTDTQYF
TRBV20-1	TRBJ2-5	NA	NA	TGCAGTGCTAGAGACCCCAAGGGGAGTCGGACCCAGTACTTC	CSARDPKGSRTQYF
TRBV20-1	TRBJ1-1	NA	NA	TGCAGTGCTAGAGTTATTGGGGGGGACACTGAAGCTTTCTTT	CSARVIGGDTEAFF
TRBV7-9	TRBJ2-7	NA	few	TGTGCCAGCAGCTCGGACAGCTCCGAGCAGTACTTC	CASSSDSSEQYF
TRBV5-1	TRBJ2-3	TRBD2	many	TGCGCCAGCAGCTTGGCCTCATGGACTAGCGGGGATACGCAGTATTTT	CASSLASWTSGDTQYF
TRBV20-1	TRBJ1-2	NA	NA	TGCAGTGCAAACCCCCGGGGGGAGACAGCAAAGTATAACTATGGCTACACCTTC	CSANPRGETAKYNYGYTF
TRBV12-3/TRBV12-4	TRBJ1-1	NA	NA	TGTGCCAGCAGACAGACAGCATCTGAAGCTTTCTTT	CASRQTASEAFF
TRBV6-1	TRBJ1-5	TRBD1	few	TGTGCCAGCAGTCCCGGACAGGGACATAGCAATCAGCCCCAGCATTTT	CASSPGQGHSNQPQHF
TRBV29-1	TRBJ2-2	NA	NA	TGCAGCGTCCGACAGGTGAACACCGGGGAGCTGTTTTTT	CSVRQVNTGELFF
TRBV7-8	TRBJ2-5	NA	few	TGTGCCAGCAGCTTAGGACGACGGTGGGGGGAGACCCAGTACTTC	CASSLGRRWGETQYF
TRBV10-3	TRBJ2-1	TRBD2	few	TGTGCCTCAACCGGGACTAGCGGGAGGGTCTCTGATGAGCAGTTCTTC	CASTGTSGRVSDEQFF
TRBV6-5	TRBJ2-2	NA	many	TGTGCCAGCAGTTTAGACCGAGAAAACACCGGGGAGCTGTTTTTT	CASSLDRENTGELFF
TRBV28	TRBJ1-1	TRBD1	few	TGTGCCAGCAGATCGGGACAGGGCTCTGAAGCTTTCTTT	CASRSGQGSEAFF
TRBV4-2	TRBJ1-3	NA	NA	TGTGCCAGCAGCCAAGATCGGAGGACAGCTTCTGGAAACACCATATATTTT	CASSQDRRTASGNTIYF
TRBV6-1	TRBJ2-7	NA	few	TGTGCCAGCAGTCAAGCCAGGGGCCCCTACGAGCAGTACTTC	CASSQARGPYEQYF
TRBV30	TRBJ2-1	NA	many	TGTGCCTGGAGGTCTATTTCAGGGTTAAGCTCCTACAATGAGCAGTTCTTC	CAWRSISGLSSYNEQFF
TRBV5-1	TRBJ1-5	TRBD1	NA	TGCGCCAGCAGCGAGGGGACAGGGAGCAATCAGCCCCAGCATTTT	CASSEGTGSNQPQHF
TRBV7-2	TRBJ2-3	TRBD2	NA	TGTGCCAGCAGCTTGAACGGACTAGCGGGGGGCACAGATACGCAGTATTTT	CASSLNGLAGGTDTQYF
TRBV19	TRBJ2-1	NA	NA	TGTGCCAGCCACAGGCGGGCCGTTAGCTCCTACAATGAGCAGTTCTTC	CASHRRAVSSYNEQFF
TRBV9	TRBJ2-1	NA	NA	TGTGCCAGCAGCGTAGGGGGGGCCTACAATGAGCAGTTCTTC	CASSVGGAYNEQFF
TRBV25-1	TRBJ2-5	TRBD2	NA	TGTGCCAGCAGTGACCCGCGGGGGGTACAAGAGACCCAGTACTTC	CASSDPRGVQETQYF
TRBV6-1	TRBJ2-2	TRBD1	NA	TGTGCCAGCACTCGGCAGGGGGCGAACACCGGGGAGCTGTTTTTT	CASTRQGANTGELFF
TRBV4-1	TRBJ2-3	TRBD2	NA	TGCGCCAGCAGCCCTGGACTAGCGGGGCCTATTTCGACAGATACGCAGTATTTT	CASSPGLAGPISTDTQYF
TRBV12-3/TRBV12-4	TRBJ2-2	TRBD2	few	TGTGCCAGCAGGAGCGGGGCTATAACCGGGGAGCTGTTTTTT	CASRSGAITGELFF
TRBV18	TRBJ2-1	TRBD2	many	TGTGCCAGCTCACCCCCCCTAGCGGCTTCCTACAATGAGCAGTTCTTC	CASSPPLAASYNEQFF
TRBV4-2	TRBJ2-7	TRBD2	few	TGTGCCAGCAGCCGAAGAGGAGCGGGAACAAACTACGAGCAGTACTTC	CASSRRGAGTNYEQYF
TRBV23-1	TRBJ2-3	TRBD1	NA	TGCGCCAATCTCTGTGGGACAGGCCCCACAGATACGCAGTATTTT	CANLCGTGPTDTQYF
TRBV29-1	TRBJ2-2	NA	NA	TGCAGCGGGACTACTCCAATCACCGGGGAGCTGTTTTTT	CSGTTPITGELFF
TRBV4-2	TRBJ2-3	TRBD2	NA	TGTGCCAGCAGCCAAGATGGGACTAGCGGGCCTAGCACAGATACGCAGTATTTT	CASSQDGTSGPSTDTQYF
TRBV29-1	TRBJ1-1	NA	NA	TGCAGCGTCCAAGTCCCCCGGCAGGAGAACACTGAAGCTTTCTTT	CSVQVPRQENTEAFF
TRBV20-1	TRBJ1-2	TRBD1	few	TGCAGTGCCCCCGGACAGGGGGCAGGTGGCTACACCTTC	CSAPGQGAGGYTF
TRBV4-1	TRBJ2-1	NA	NA	TGCGCCAGCAGTCCCGGCCGGAGTCAGGCCTACAATGAGCAGTTCTTC	CASSPGRSQAYNEQFF
TRBV20-1	TRBJ2-5	TRBD2	NA	TGCAGTGCTAGAGATCGATTACTAGCGGGAGGGGACGAGACCCAGTACTTC	CSARDRLLAGGDETQYF
TRBV18	TRBJ1-2	NA	many	TGTGCCAGCTCACCGGAGGGCGGGAACTATGGCTACACCTTC	CASSPEGGNYGYTF
TRBV29-1	TRBJ2-6	NA	NA	TGCAGCGTTCAATGGGGACGGGGTTCTGGGGCCAACGTCCTGACTTTC	CSVQWGRGSGANVLTF
TRBV28	TRBJ2-3	NA	NA	TGTGCCAGCAGTACGACGGAGTTCACAGATACGCAGTATTTT	CASSTTEFTDTQYF
TRBV10-3	TRBJ2-1	NA	few	TGTGCCATCAGTGAGTCCGGGACTGGCCAGAATGAGCAGTTCTTC	CAISESGTGQNEQFF
TRBV5-1	TRBJ2-1	TRBD2	NA	TGCGCCAGCAGCTTCCCGGGAGGAGGGAATGAGCAGTTCTTC	CASSFPGGGNEQFF
TRBV5-4	TRBJ2-3	NA	NA	TGTGCCAGCAGCGGTCAACTAGGGCAAACAGATACGCAGTATTTT	CASSGQLGQTDTQYF
TRBV7-9	TRBJ2-7	NA	few	TGTGCCAGCAGCTTAGCTGATTGGGAGCAGTACTTC	CASSLADWEQYF
TRBV29-1	TRBJ2-3	TRBD1	few	TGCAGCGTTGATACCCCCGGGACAGGGGTGCGGGCAGATACGCAGTATTTT	CSVDTPGTGVRADTQYF
TRBV7-7	TRBJ2-7	NA	NA	TGTGCCAGCAGCCCGATGGGAAAGGCGGGTTTCTACGAGCAGTACTTC	CASSPMGKAGFYEQYF
TRBV4-3	TRBJ1-2	TRBD1	NA	TGCGCCAGCAGCCAGACGACAGGGAACTATGGCTACACCTTC	CASSQTTGNYGYTF
TRBV7-6	TRBJ2-5	NA	NA	TGTGCCAGCAGCTTATTGTGGGCGTCGGGAGAGACCCAGTACTTC	CASSLLWASGETQYF
TRBV24-1	TRBJ2-5	TRBD2	few	TGTGCCACCAGTGCCCTAGCGGAAGAGACCCAGTACTTC	CATSALAEETQYF
TRBV12-3/TRBV12-4	TRBJ2-1	TRBD2	NA	TGTGCCAGCAGTTTGCGGGAGCGGCCGAATGAGCAGTTCTTC	CASSLRERPNEQFF
TRBV5-5	TRBJ2-1	TRBD1	NA	TGTGCCAGCAGCTCGCTATTCCGGGACAGGGACGGGAACAATGAGCAGTTCTTC	CASSSLFRDRDGNNEQFF
TRBV12-3/TRBV12-4	TRBJ2-1	TRBD2	NA	TGTGCCAGCAGTTCTCTCCCGGGACTAGGGCAGTTCTTC	CASSSLPGLGQFF
TRBV9	TRBJ2-2	TRBD2	NA	TGTGCCAGCAGCGAGGTCCCGGGGGGTCTCGGGGAGCTGTTTTTT	CASSEVPGGLGELFF
TRBV11-2	TRBJ1-1	NA	NA	TGTGCCAGCAGCTTATTAGGAGGGCCAGCTGAAGCTTTCTTT	CASSLLGGPAEAFF